These T cell receptor beta chains were read from a single sample in a study of T cell changes during pregnancy in multiple sclerosis. The data were produced by immunoSEQ multiplex PCR, yet TCRdb's version contains in-frame clones alone and is incomplete. The sample yields under 130,000 clones, approximately 90% seen once. Sequencing was performed on peripheral blood, taken after pregnancy. The receptor source for this set is a female donor with multiple sclerosis, enrolled in a pregnancy study. Both conserved end residues are part of each CDR3. D genes are given only for firm matches. A row's size may be missing; if present it is once, few, many or a size class.

>-|TRBV6-1|TRBJ2-7|-
TGTGCCAGCATATCAGGGCCCGGACAGCGGTACGAGCAGTACTTC
CASISGPGQRYEQYF
>-|TRBV27|TRBJ2-7|-
TGTGCCAGCAGCCTATTGGGGCCTAGCTCCTACGAGCAGTACTTC
CASSLLGPSSYEQYF
>-|TRBV5-1|TRBJ2-1|-
TGCGCCAGCAGCGGCCGGGACTTGGGAAAGCAGTTCTTC
CASSGRDLGKQFF
>TRBD1|TRBV5-1|TRBJ2-7|-
TGCGCCAGCGGGACCGGGACAGGGGTCTACGAGCAGTACTTC
CASGTGTGVYEQYF
>TRBD1|TRBV7-2|TRBJ1-4|-
TGTGCCAGCAGCTTGGCGACAGGGGGCTGGAAACTGTTTTTT
CASSLATGGWKLFF
>TRBD1|TRBV14|TRBJ1-2|-
TGTGCCAGCAGCCAAGGACAGGGGGCCGGCTACACCTTC
CASSQGQGAGYTF
>-|TRBV7-9|TRBJ2-3|-
TGTGCCAGCAGCCCGAGCTTAGGCACAGATACGCAGTATTTT
CASSPSLGTDTQYF
>TRBD1|TRBV15|TRBJ2-5|-
TGTGCCACCAGCACCGGACAGGGGGCTGTGGAGACCCAGTACTTC
CATSTGQGAVETQYF
>-|TRBV6-6|TRBJ1-1|-
TGTGCCAGCAGTTACCCTACGGAAGCTTTCTTT
CASSYPTEAFF
>-|TRBV7-2|TRBJ2-6|-
TGTGCCAGCAGCTTAAAACGAGGGAACTCTGGGGCCAACGTCCTGACTTTC
CASSLKRGNSGANVLTF
>TRBD2|TRBV6-4|TRBJ2-5|-
TGTGCCAGCGGGACTAGCGGGGGAAAAGAGACCCAGTACTTC
CASGTSGGKETQYF
>-|TRBV6-4|TRBJ2-1|-
TGTGCCAGCTCGCTGGGGGGATATGGCAATGAGCAGTTCTTC
CASSLGGYGNEQFF
>-|TRBV18|TRBJ1-1|-
TGTGCCAGCTCTCCCGACATGAACACTGAAGCTTTCTTT
CASSPDMNTEAFF
>-|TRBV6-6|TRBJ1-1|-
TGTGCCAGCATGAGGGGCAGGGGCAGTGGGAACACTGAAGCTTTCTTT
CASMRGRGSGNTEAFF
>TRBD2|TRBV7-9|TRBJ2-7|once
TGTGCCAGCAGCGACCCCCTCGCGGGGGGCTACGAGCAGTACTTC
CASSDPLAGGYEQYF
>TRBD1|TRBV9|TRBJ2-5|-
TGTGCCAGCAGCAACACCGGGACAGGAAGAGAGACCCAGTACTTC
CASSNTGTGRETQYF
>TRBD2|TRBV11-2|TRBJ2-1|-
TGTGCCAGCAGCTTAGTTGGTAGCGGGGGGCCCCCCTACAATGAGCAGTTCTTC
CASSLVGSGGPPYNEQFF
>TRBD2|TRBV29-1|TRBJ2-1|-
TGCAGCGTTGGCCTAGCGGACAATGAGCAGTTCTTC
CSVGLADNEQFF
>TRBD2|TRBV13|TRBJ2-5|-
TGTGCCAGCAGCGGAGCAGGCCAGACGGGGGGGACCCAGTACTTC
CASSGAGQTGGTQYF
>TRBD1|TRBV7-2|TRBJ2-1|-
TGTGCCAGCAGCTTCCGGGGACAGGGTCCCAATGAGCAGTTCTTC
CASSFRGQGPNEQFF
>-|TRBV5-1|TRBJ2-7|-
TGCGCCAGCAGCTTGGGGGGGGTGAACTACGAGCAGTACTTC
CASSLGGVNYEQYF
>-|TRBV25-1|TRBJ1-2|few
TGTGCCAGCAGTGAGGACAGTTATGGCTACACCTTC
CASSEDSYGYTF
>-|TRBV5-6|TRBJ2-7|-
TGTGCCAGCAGCTCGTACCACAGGGTGGGATCAGGCTACGAGCAGTACTTC
CASSSYHRVGSGYEQYF
>TRBD1|TRBV5-1|TRBJ2-7|once
TGCGCCAGCAGCTTAGGGATTCAACAGGGGGTCTACGAGCAGTACTTC
CASSLGIQQGVYEQYF
>TRBD1|TRBV6-1|TRBJ1-2|-
TGTGCCAGCAGTGAACTCGGGACAGCCAAGGGGTACTATGGCTACACCTTC
CASSELGTAKGYYGYTF
>-|TRBV21-1|TRBJ2-1|-
TGTGCCAGCGGCCCCAGGGATTGCAATGAGCAGTTCTTC
CASGPRDCNEQFF
>-|TRBV7-9|TRBJ1-1|-
TGTGCCAGCAGCCACTTTCTCACTGAAGCTTTCTTT
CASSHFLTEAFF
>-|TRBV6-5|TRBJ1-2|-
TGTGCCAGCAGCCTCGGGGGTGGGGGAGGCTACACCTTC
CASSLGGGGGYTF
>-|TRBV5-4|TRBJ2-1|once
TGTGCCAGCAGCTTGCTTAGGGGTGAGCAGTTCTTC
CASSLLRGEQFF
>-|TRBV19|TRBJ2-7|-
TGTGCCAGTAGTATAGGAGGGCCCACGAGGGAGCAGTACTTC
CASSIGGPTREQYF
>-|TRBV10-3|TRBJ1-3|few
TGTGCCATCAGTTGGACAGTCTCTGGAAACACCATATATTTT
CAISWTVSGNTIYF
>-|TRBV13|TRBJ2-2|-
TGTGCCAGCAGCGAGGGACTGGGAACCGGGGAGCTGTTTTTT
CASSEGLGTGELFF
>-|TRBV5-1|TRBJ2-7|-
TGCGCCAGCAGCTCGCCCCCTAGTGAGCAGTACTTC
CASSSPPSEQYF
>-|TRBV21-1|TRBJ1-5|-
TGTGCCAGCAGCAAAGGGAGGACAGGGGCCCTGATGCCGCCCCAGCATTTT
CASSKGRTGALMPPQHF
>-|TRBV9|TRBJ2-1|-
TGTGCCAGCAGCCCCAGGGGAGGGGTGGCTAATGAGCAGTTCTTC
CASSPRGGVANEQFF
>-|TRBV7-8|TRBJ1-3|-
TGTGCCAGCAGCCCTACAGGCTCTGGAAACACCATATATTTT
CASSPTGSGNTIYF
>-|TRBV6-6|TRBJ1-5|-
TGTGCCAGCAGACTCGGGGGGAATCAGCCCCAGCATTTT
CASRLGGNQPQHF
>-|TRBV5-8|TRBJ2-1|-
TGTGCCAGCCCGCTGGGTGACCTCCCAGGGGCCTACAATGAGCAGTTCTTC
CASPLGDLPGAYNEQFF
>-|TRBV7-6|TRBJ2-7|-
TGTGCCAGCAGCTTAAGTGTGACAGGGACTAGCTACGAGCAGTACTTC
CASSLSVTGTSYEQYF
>-|TRBV9|TRBJ1-1|-
TGTGCCAGCAGCGTAGCTACGGGGAACACTGAAGCTTTCTTT
CASSVATGNTEAFF
>TRBD1|TRBV6-1|TRBJ1-5|-
TGTGCCAGCAGTGAAGCGCTAGGGACAGGGGGCGGTCAGCCCCAGCATTTT
CASSEALGTGGGQPQHF
>-|TRBV5-1|TRBJ1-1|-
TGCGCCAGCAGCTTGGACAGGAACACTGAAGCTTTCTTT
CASSLDRNTEAFF
>TRBD1|TRBV11-3|TRBJ2-5|-
TGTGCCAGCAGCCCCTCCCGGGACAGGGGGTCCCAAGAGACCCAGTACTTC
CASSPSRDRGSQETQYF
>-|TRBV10-2|TRBJ1-3|-
TGCGCCAGCAGTGAAAACGAGGGACTCCCTCGGGGCTTACTCTCTGGAAACACCATATATTTT
CASSENEGLPRGLLSGNTIYF
>TRBD1|TRBV6-1|TRBJ1-2|-
TGTGCCAGCAGTGTCGCAGGGGGCTATGGCTACACCTTC
CASSVAGGYGYTF